This TCR beta chain was documented in a study of T-cell reconstitution after alpha-beta-depleted transplantation in children. Study outcomes and limitations: Newly produced T cells mostly accounted for T-cell counts and diversity one year post-transplant. In patients about two months after transplant, alpha-beta T cells reportedly arose from several hundred expanded graft clones.

This clonotype occurred many times. Its antigen is currently unknown. A TCRbeta library incorporating unique molecular identifiers was prepared. Each CDR3 protein is one row after TCRdb ran MiXCR on the PCR reads. Among about 460,000 distinct CDR3 sequences listed, 10% were seen once. The material sequenced was PBMCs, taken before TCRalphabeta/CD19-depleted stem cell transplant. The receptor was isolated from a child under 10 years old with inherited bone marrow failure, due to receive a stem cell transplant.

The CDR3 region is CASSSTGSSGANVLTF. The CDR3, as DNA: TGTGCCAGCAGCTCTACAGGGTCGTCAGGGGCCAACGTCCTGACTTTC. V and J are TRBV7-9 and TRBJ2-6; weak D call: TRBD1 (6 bases). CDR3 length equals 16 residues. Germline V gene lookup returns CDR1 SEHNR and CDR2 FQNEAQ (reference sequence). The ends were cut back, 4 bases at V and 4 bases at J, with 14 bases in the middle.